This TCR beta chain stems from a study of OX40 agonist ivuxolimab in advanced cancers. Overall study context: Earlier anti-PD-1, anti-PD-L1 or anti-CTLA-4 therapy was permitted; 40% had received some. Partial response was recorded in three patients: one hepatocellular carcinoma and two cutaneous melanoma cases.

There are 13 residues in the CDR3. After removal of 7 bases from V and 4 bases from J, the junction contained 7 bases not matched to a gene. Per germline, CDR1 MDHEN and CDR2 SYDVKM. Profiled with immunoSEQ multiplex PCR; TCRdb holds only in-frame clones, not every one. Among some 42,000 clones, 85% to 90% were seen once, and the ten largest hold approximately 31%. V gene TRBV28 combines with J gene TRBJ2-7; 7 positions match TRBD2. The receptor comes from an adult with an advanced solid tumor such as melanoma, head and neck, liver or kidney cancer. The material sequenced was CD4+ or CD8+ T cells sorted from blood, taken in a trial of the OX40 agonist ivuxolimab. The CDR3 DNA reads TGTGCCAGCAACCGGGAGGACCTATACGAGCAGTACTTC. Protein sequence: CASNREDLYEQYF.